This TCR beta chain is from a study of cytomegalovirus exposure and HLA in healthy donors (dated by TCRdb to about 2017). In the study overall: In an earlier analysis of fewer than 750 of the donors, under 300 Gb of sequence data and 117 million unique TCR beta sequences from roughly 200 million T cells were reported. An early release covering roughly 600 HLA-typed donors comprised approximately 300 gigabases of sequencing data and some 79 million unique TCR sequences. The genetic ancestry cluster associated with self-reported Caucasian donors included 81% of the 300 to 400 genotyped donors. The study aimed to test whether signatures of past pathogen exposure could be identified by cataloging public T cell receptors. The study used immunosequencing to profile the T cell repertoires of more than 650 subjects and linked those repertoires to cytomegalovirus serostatus. In addition to the first cohort of 666 subjects, a separate validation cohort of 130 or so different subjects was used. To predict cytomegalovirus infection status, the study combined high-throughput TCR immunosequencing, statistical association of individual TCRs with disease status, and machine learning. In a later analysis, previously published TCR beta repertoires from about 670 donors were re-analyzed and high-resolution HLA genotyping was added so that TCR occurrence patterns could be studied. In the later analysis, no new phenotypic data were used to find candidate immune exposures; instead, reliance was placed on TCR beta sequences and their occurrence across donors. To decide whether each TCR beta V gene segment behaved as functional or pseudogenic, an earlier analysis of approximately 600 of the donors relied on high-throughput TCR beta sequencing. Donor age, sex, ethnicity and CMV serostatus were compiled alongside the repertoire data. Genome-wide SNP genotypes for about three fifths of the 666 donors were used in a later genetic analysis, which treated that subset as a discovery cohort. All discovery cohort repertoires had been generated using a single sequencing platform. HLA typing included class I and class II loci at four-digit resolution. Typing coverage differed by locus: A, B, C, DRB1 and DQB1 were typed in about 620-640 donors, DQA1 in 522, DPA1 in 600 to 610, and DPB1 in 400 to 490. Roughly five DR-DQ haplotypes were treated as single units for association and clustering because of strong linkage in the cohort. Among 398 genotyped donors of the cohort, an average of 235,054 unique TCR beta nucleotide sequences were sequenced per donor, roughly a sixth of them non-productive.

At the junction V is shortened by 6 bases and J by 3 bases, with 6 bases in between. Looking up the germline V gene yields CDR1 MGHRA and CDR2 YSYEKL. There are 11 amino acids in the CDR3, from cysteine to phenylalanine inclusive. Only the CDR3 region is kept as DNA, spanning 33 bases read in frame from base 1. Comment on this clone: There is no known antigen for this receptor. Base quality data are lacking; no much larger clone is found one base away.

What the study reported, not specific to this receptor: A later analysis found that TCR association rates varied across HLA loci, with DRB1 alleles showing the most associated TCRs and HLA-C alleles the fewest. Because HLA typing was unavailable for some donors at each locus, only the typed subset was used in association tests. A later analysis found that HLA-associated TCR beta chains were more clonally expanded and had lower generation probabilities than equally common non-associated chains. According to a later analysis, most CMV-associated TCR beta chains appeared to be HLA-restricted, and the HLA associations seemed to be driven largely by CMV exposure. According to a later analysis, parvovirus B19, influenza, CMV and Epstein-Barr virus appeared linked to several top co-occurrence clusters. Specific HLA alleles were associated with 15,000 to 20,000 TCR beta sequences at a false discovery rate of 0.05 in a later analysis. Compared with the roughly 670-donor mean, donors in an Asian-associated ancestry cluster had fewer N-insertions in productive TCRs, according to a later genetic analysis. A total of 150 to 200 TCR beta chains were listed by the study as associated with cytomegalovirus. The cohort was sequenced for TCR beta chains only, and without alpha or paired-chain data the features that could be detected were limited. Cytomegalovirus status was reported to be diagnosed by the classifier with high specificity and sensitivity in both the original and validation cohorts. Strong co-occurrence of HLA alleles, especially DR and DQ, made assigning TCR associations to individual alleles difficult. It was suggested by the authors that the approach could potentially be generalized to other disease states and immunological phenotypes. Broadly in line with IMGT annotations, most TCR beta V segments showed up in productive rearrangements about 90% or about 30% of the time in an earlier analysis of 450 to 750 of the donors. Because counts were too low, 15 to 20 rarely observed V segments, including chromosome 9 orphons, were excluded from the earlier analysis of around 590 of the donors. A few of the identified cytomegalovirus-associated TCR beta chains were confirmed in vitro to be specific for cytomegalovirus antigens. Correlated functional status among segregating V segments might be attributable to linkage disequilibrium, but an unknown experimental factor could not be ruled out. Some IMGT-functional V segments, including TRBV6-2 and TRBV6-3, could not be distinguished by the 87-base-pair reads and were therefore excluded. Most TCR sequences were seen in very few donors, while some public TCRs were found in many individuals. A cluster of highly shared sequence variants was judged likely to represent a technical artifact of the sequencing pipeline. V-gene and J-gene trimming of TCR beta chains was associated with a missense DCLRE1C variant in a later genetic analysis, and the association was replicated in an independent cohort. For the cohort, immune exposure information was limited to CMV serostatus. A further reported finding was that TCR beta sequences accurately predicted the HLA-A and HLA-B alleles for most subjects in the first cohort. Sequencing depth was assumed to be roughly uniform across donors in the presence/absence analyses, though that assumption may not hold.

The cohort consisted of 650 to 700 healthy bone marrow donors. All cohort members were sampled while nominally healthy, although unrecorded immune exposures were likely present. The donor tested CMV seronegative, placing the donor among the 350 or so seronegative members of the cohort. Each donor provided a peripheral blood sample, and peripheral blood mononuclear cells were used for TCR beta sequencing. Genomic DNA was extracted from the blood cell samples with the Qiagen DNeasy Blood Extraction Kit. Libraries were prepared through the immunoSEQ multiplex PCR assay. A mixture of 60 forward primers for TCR Vbeta segments and 13 reverse primers for TCR Jbeta segments was used in the multiplex PCR. The CDR3 region of rearranged TCR beta genes was amplified from genomic DNA by a multiplex PCR assay. Amplified TCR beta libraries were sequenced as 87-base-pair reads on the Illumina HiSeq System. Concerning the study's data processing: A later analysis counted about 80 million unique TCR beta chains across the 666 repertoires, and around 9.9 million of these chains were shared by at least two donors. To remove PCR and sequencing errors, raw reads were error-corrected and collapsed into unique sequences using a nearest-neighbor algorithm that merged closely related sequences. To assign V, D and J gene segments, CDR3 sequences were aligned to IMGT reference sequences. For a sequence to be retained, a match of at least six nucleotides was required to both a V gene segment and a J gene segment. A rearrangement was called productive if the CDR3 had no stop codons and remained in frame with V and J, and every other rearrangement was called non-productive. CDR3 was defined according to IMGT convention as the region running from the second conserved V-encoded cysteine to the conserved J-encoded phenylalanine. In an earlier analysis of 500 to 650 of the donors, sequences lacking an unambiguous match to a single V gene segment were excluded. An earlier analysis of roughly 590 of the donors called V segments functional above 56.7% productive rearrangements and segregating when the between-donor standard deviation exceeded 5%. A statistical classification framework was developed to diagnose cytomegalovirus status using the catalog of TCR beta chain sequences. In a later analysis, TCR nucleotide sequences were compared against IMGT/GENE-DB human TR gene sequences so that V and J genes could be assigned. Using the TCRdist pipeline, a later analysis assigned CDR3 sequences along with most-parsimonious VDJ recombination scenarios. A later analysis defined each TCR beta chain by its CDR3 amino acid sequence plus V-gene family, and excluded reads lacking a unique V-gene family. To address suspected cross-contamination and a sequencing artifact, a later analysis removed approximately 600 highly shared, low-generation-probability nucleotide sequences. For each public chain, a later analysis derived a clonal expansion index from normalized ranks of inferred template counts within each repertoire. In a later analysis, generation probabilities were computed with a VDJ recombination model fitted to out-of-frame rearrangements, and the resulting probabilities were checked against IGoR. In a later analysis, hypergeometric tests were used to score TCR-TCR, TCR-HLA and TCR-CMV co-occurrence, with a repertoire-size bias correction applied to TCR pairs. A later analysis estimated false discovery rates by permuting HLA or CMV assignments 20 times. In a later analysis, co-occurring TCRs were grouped using DBSCAN, with TCRdist sequence similarity added in when clustering inside HLA-allele-positive subsets. For co-occurrence clustering, repertoires with fewer than 30,000 or more than 120,000 public chains were excluded, along with five repertoires with anomalous nucleotide sharing. TCRdb took over this immuneACCESS table, retaining in-frame rearrangements with V and J assigned. Such tables are incomplete; in checked studies, under half of the missing clones stem from an unresolved V gene, and the remainder is unexplained. The V and J calls and clone size are taken from that table; D and trimming were inferred from the DNA. This sample holds 130,000 to 150,000 clones; around four fifths were observed only once. 2.2% of the sample rests with the top ten.

The sample comprised PBMCs. The source of this sequence is a man aged 25-45 years in good health and CMV-seronegative. This sequence uses TRBV4-1 and TRBJ2-7; the D gene remains uncertain. The CDR3 protein sequence reads: CASSRDYEQYF. The nucleotides read TGCGCCAGCAGTCGAGACTACGAGCAGTACTTC.